This record covers a single T cell receptor (beta chain). The data stem from a study of Tregs in tolerant kidney transplant recipients. This table comes from immunoSEQ multiplex PCR, and its TCRdb copy is limited to in-frame clones, with some not included. The sample data list about 48,000 clones. The source of this sequence is a human donor who received a combined kidney and bone marrow transplant. The source material was CD4+ T cells from blood, sampled before the transplant.

CDR3 region: CASSIGQPYSGNTIYF. The sequenced CDR3 bases are TGTGCCAGTAGTATCGGACAGCCTTACTCTGGAAACACC. The gene calls are TRBV19 and TRBJ1-3; D might be TRBD1 (6 bases). The read halts 3 residues ahead of the CDR3 end, with the missing end drawn from the germline J gene. CDR3 size: 16 residues. Trimming pared 3 bases from V and 0 bases from J, leaving 12 bases between. Germline assignment: CDR1 LNHDA and CDR2 SQIVND (reference sequence).